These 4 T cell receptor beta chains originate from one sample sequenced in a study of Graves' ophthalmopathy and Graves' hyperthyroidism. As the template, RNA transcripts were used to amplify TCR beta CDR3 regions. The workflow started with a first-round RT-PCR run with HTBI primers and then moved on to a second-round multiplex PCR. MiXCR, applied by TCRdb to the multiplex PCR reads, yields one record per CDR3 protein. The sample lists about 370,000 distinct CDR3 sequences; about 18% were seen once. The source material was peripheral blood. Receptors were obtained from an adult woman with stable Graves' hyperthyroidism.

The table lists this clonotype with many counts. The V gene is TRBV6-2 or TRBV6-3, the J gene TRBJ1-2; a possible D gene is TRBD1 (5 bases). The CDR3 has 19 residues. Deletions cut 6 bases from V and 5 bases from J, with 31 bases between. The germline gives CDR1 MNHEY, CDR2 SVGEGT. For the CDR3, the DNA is TGTGCCAGCAGCCGACGGTCAAGACAGATCGGGCGTGCGCTTTATGGCTACACCTTC. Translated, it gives CASSRRSRQIGRALYGYTF.

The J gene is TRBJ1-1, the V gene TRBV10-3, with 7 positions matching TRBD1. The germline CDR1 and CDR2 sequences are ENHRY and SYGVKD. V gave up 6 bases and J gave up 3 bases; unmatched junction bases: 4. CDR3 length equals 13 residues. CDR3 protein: CAIRLDRDTEAFF. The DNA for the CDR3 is TGTGCCATCAGACTTGACAGGGACACTGAAGCTTTCTTT.

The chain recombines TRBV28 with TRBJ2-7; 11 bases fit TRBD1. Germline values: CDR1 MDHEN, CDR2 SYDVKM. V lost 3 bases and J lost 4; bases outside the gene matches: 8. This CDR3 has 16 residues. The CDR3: CASSFLGGDRGYEQYF. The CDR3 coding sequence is TGTGCCAGCAGTTTTTTGGGTGGGGACAGGGGGTACGAGCAGTACTTC.

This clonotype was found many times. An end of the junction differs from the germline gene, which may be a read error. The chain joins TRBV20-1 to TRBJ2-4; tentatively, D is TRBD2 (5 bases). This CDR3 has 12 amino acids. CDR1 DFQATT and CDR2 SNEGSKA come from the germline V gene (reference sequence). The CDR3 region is CSAPSGSNIKYF. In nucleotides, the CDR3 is TGCAGTGCCCCCTCGGGGTCAAACATTAAGTACTTC.